The 9 T cell receptor beta chains reported below all come from one sample, sequenced in a study of blood T cells in healthy people across ages. For the second PCR, which ran for about 7 to 11 cycles, a sample-barcoded 5' primer and a J-beta primer mix were used. TCRdb fed the 5' RACE reads into MiXCR, producing one record per CDR3 protein. The sample contains roughly 1,500,000 distinct CDR3 sequences, 30% to 35% of which appear only once. The sequenced material came from blood. These receptors all come from a woman under 40 in good health.

The rearrangement links TRBV15 to TRBJ1-2; 9 bases are shared with TRBD1. Germline loops: CDR1 LNHNV, CDR2 YYDKDF (reference sequence). This CDR3 spans 15 amino acids. J lost 6 bases, V lost 5 bases, and 10 bases had no gene match. The CDR3 DNA follows: TGTGCCACCAGCTTGGGGACAGGGTGTCTTGATGGCTACACCTTC. Its translation: CATSLGTGCLDGYTF.

Details on this clonotype: A much larger clone differs by one base, so this may be a read error. The chain employs TRBV29-1 and TRBJ2-7, with TRBD1 matching 7 bases. The J call could be wrong; TRBJ2-5 is a better fit for the DNA end. Germline-derived CDR1 and CDR2 are SQVTM and ANQGSEA. The CDR3 sequence is 11 residues long. CDR3 protein: CSVARGETQYF. The DNA of the CDR3 is TGCAGCGTTGCCAGGGGGGAGACCCAGTACTTC.

The rearrangement uses TRBV28 and TRBJ2-5; TRBD1 might be the D (6 bases). Trimming pared 8 bases from V and 5 bases from J, leaving 18 bases between. The CDR3 totals 14 residues. Germline assignment: CDR1 MDHEN and CDR2 SYDVKM. This CDR3 is CASLGGASRETQYF. CDR3 sequence (DNA): TGTGCCAGCTTAGGGGGAGCGAGTAGGGAGACCCAGTACTTC.

The gene calls are TRBV27 and TRBJ2-1; D gene unclear. V dropped 4 bases and J dropped 6 bases, with 10 bases sitting between them. There are 13 residues in the CDR3. Germline V gives CDR1 MNHEY, CDR2 SMNVEV (reference sequence). CDR3 in amino acids: CASSSPASNEQFF. The CDR3 DNA follows: TGTGCCAGCAGTTCCCCGGCCAGCAATGAGCAGTTCTTC.

This clonotype came up a few times. J is TRBJ1-2 and V is TRBV4-1, with unresolved D. Trimming pared 0 bases from V and 4 bases from J, leaving 12 bases between. The germline gives CDR1 MGHRA, CDR2 YSYEKL. This CDR3 comprises 15 residues. CDR3 in amino acids: CASSQDSANLYGYTF. The CDR3 DNA sequence: TGCGCCAGCAGCCAAGACTCCGCTAATCTCTATGGCTACACCTTC.

This clonotype occurred many times. The chain is built from TRBV27 and TRBJ1-5, with TRBD1 identical over 8 bases. Germline loops: CDR1 MNHEY, CDR2 SMNVEV (reference sequence). The CDR3 covers 15 residues. Trimming took 1 base from V and 3 from J; bases not matched to a gene: 2. The CDR3 is CASSLWGQVNQPQHF. DNA of the CDR3: TGTGCCAGCAGTTTATGGGGACAGGTCAATCAGCCCCAGCATTTT.

Only a few counts were recorded for this clonotype. This chain uses TRBV12-3 or TRBV12-4 with TRBJ2-2, with D perhaps TRBD1 (5 bases). CDR3 length: 13 residues. Trimming left V 7 bases short and J 7 bases short, with 13 bases between. The CDR3 DNA sequence: TGTGCCAGCAAAGAGAGCAGGGACGGGGAGCTGTTTTTT. Translation gives CASKESRDGELFF.

This clonotype was seen a few times. J is TRBJ2-3 and V is TRBV7-9; D is perhaps TRBD1 (6 bases). CDR1 and CDR2 (germline): SEHNR, FQNEAQ (reference sequence). This CDR3 region has 16 residues. Trimming stripped 6 bases from V and 4 bases from J, with 20 bases between. This chain's CDR3 is CASRYTGLQGPDTQYF. The DNA for the CDR3 is TGTGCCAGCAGATATACAGGGCTCCAGGGGCCAGATACGCAGTATTTT.

This clonotype was detected many times. This sequence joins TRBV4-1 and TRBJ2-7; 10 bases align to TRBD2. The CDR3 runs to 14 residues. Per the germline V gene, CDR1 is MGHRA and CDR2 is YSYEKL. J was trimmed by 5 bases and V by 6 bases; bases with no gene match: 7. The CDR3 region has the DNA TGCGCCAGCAGTGAGAGCGGGGGGGCCCACGAGCAGTACTTC. It encodes CASSESGGAHEQYF.